Sequencing of this T cell receptor beta chain was carried out in a study of blood T cell repertoires in COVID-19. Across the whole study: In each case, the material was cDNA or gDNA derived from T cells, B-cell-depleted T cells, or PBMCs.

Per the authors' pipeline: Nucleated cell number was recorded as an estimate derived from reference gene primer amplification. Profiled with immunoSEQ multiplex PCR; TCRdb holds only in-frame clones, not every one. V, J and clone size are taken as reported in that table, and D and trimming were inferred from the DNA itself. The table lists about 200,000 clones, 85% of them singletons, with 4.5% to 5% in the top ten. Trimming cost V 6 bases and J 2 bases; bases outside gene matches: 5. In germline, CDR1 is MDHEN, CDR2 SYDVKM. The length of the CDR3 is 15 residues. This chain links TRBV28 with TRBJ1-4; TRBD1 aligns across 8 bases. The sample consisted of peripheral blood. This TCR came from a woman aged 80 or older with acute or convalescent COVID-19. The CDR3 DNA reads as TGTGCCAGCAGGATGCAGGGGGCCACTAATGAAAAACTGTTTTTT. Its protein is CASRMQGATNEKLFF.